These 3 T cell receptor beta chains share one sample of origin, sequenced in a study of yellow fever vaccine responses in identical twins. TCRdb re-analysed the RT-PCR reads in MiXCR, keeping a single row per CDR3 protein. Of 1,000 to 1,500 distinct CDR3 sequences in the sample, roughly nine tenths were seen once. The sequencing here drew on T cells from blood (PBMCs), unsorted or a sorted subset (not recorded which), taken before or after yellow fever vaccination (not recorded which). Receptor source: a female donor who received the yellow fever vaccine.

The chain links TRBV5-1 to TRBJ2-1, with D tentatively TRBD2 (6 bases). V lost 0 bases to trimming and J lost 7 bases, with 11 bases between them. Germline lookup yields CDR1 SGHRS and CDR2 YFSETQ. The CDR3 has 14 residues. CDR3 nucleotide sequence: TGCGCCAGCAGCTTGGGTACGGGAGCGAATGAGCAGTTCTTC. This codes for CASSLGTGANEQFF.

V usage is TRBV3-1 and J usage is TRBJ2-1; D not certain. V gave up 2 bases and J gave up 6 bases, with 8 bases separating them. Germline CDR1 LGHDT, CDR2 YNNKEL (reference sequence). CDR3 length equals 13 residues. CDR3 region: CASSQNLFNEQFF. The DNA for the CDR3 is TGTGCCAGCAGCCAAAACCTCTTCAATGAGCAGTTCTTC.

This clonotype was seen a few times. V usage is TRBV3-1 and J usage is TRBJ2-2; D not resolved. V was pared by 2 bases and J by 3 bases, with 13 bases between. CDR3 length: 16 residues. Germline V CDR1 and CDR2: LGHDT, YNNKEL (reference sequence). CDR3 coding DNA: TGTGCCAGCAGCCAAAGGGCGAGTATGTACACCGGGGAGCTGTTTTTT. Translated, it gives CASSQRASMYTGELFF.